This is a list of T cell receptor beta chains from one sample in a study of T cells in Graves' hyperthyroidism and ophthalmopathy. Each CDR3 protein is one row after TCRdb ran MiXCR on the multiplex PCR reads. Of roughly 500,000 distinct CDR3 sequences listed, around 22% were seen once; the top ten hold approximately 11%. Source material: blood. The receptors stem from a woman in her thirties with Graves' ophthalmopathy. Both conserved end residues are part of each CDR3. Each record gives: D gene, V gene, J gene, clone size, CDR3 protein, CDR3 DNA. D genes are given only for firm matches. Not every row has a clone size; where given, it reads once, few, many or a size class.

.	TRBV2	TRBJ2-7	many	CASSRLSPQYF	TGTGCCAGCAGCCGACTATCCCCCCAGTACTTC
TRBD1	TRBV27	TRBJ1-1	many	CASSTLTGRAEAFF	TGTGCCAGCAGTACGTTGACAGGGCGGGCTGAAGCTTTCTTT
TRBD2	TRBV18	TRBJ2-3	many	CASSPRGGGSSTDTQYF	TGTGCCAGCTCACCACGCGGCGGGGGTTCTAGCACAGATACGCAGTATTTT
.	TRBV2	TRBJ1-2	few	CASSGDPGNYGYTF	TGTGCCAGCAGCGGGGACCCGGGGAACTATGGCTACACCTTC
.	TRBV29-1	TRBJ1-1	.	CSVELGQTNTEAFF	TGCAGCGTTGAACTGGGACAAACGAACACTGAAGCTTTCTTT
TRBD1	TRBV12-3/TRBV12-4	TRBJ2-5	few	CASSLTGQRLAETQYF	TGTGCCAGCAGTTTAACGGGACAGCGTCTTGCGGAGACCCAGTACTTC
.	TRBV6-5	TRBJ1-2	few	CASSYERAPRNYGYTF	TGTGCCAGCAGTTACGAAAGGGCACCACGTAACTATGGCTACACCTTC
.	TRBV12-3/TRBV12-4	TRBJ2-7	many	CASSFRGSSYEQYF	TGTGCCAGCAGTTTTCGTGGGAGCTCCTACGAGCAGTACTTC
TRBD1	TRBV6-2/TRBV6-3	TRBJ1-2	many	CASSKQGNYGYTF	TGTGCCAGCAGTAAACAGGGGAACTATGGCTACACCTTC
TRBD2	TRBV3-1	TRBJ2-5	.	CASGTSGSQETQYF	TGTGCCAGCGGGACTAGCGGTTCCCAAGAGACCCAGTACTTC
TRBD2	TRBV19	TRBJ2-2	many	CASGDYPGELFF	TGTGCCAGCGGGGACTATCCCGGGGAGCTGTTTTTT
.	TRBV12-3/TRBV12-4	TRBJ1-2	.	CASSPPQGIYGYTF	TGTGCCAGCTCGCCCCCCCAGGGGATCTATGGCTACACCTTC
.	TRBV6-5	TRBJ1-1	many	CASGLRDTEAFF	TGTGCCAGCGGCCTCAGGGACACTGAAGCTTTCTTT
.	TRBV30	TRBJ2-5	few	CAWSATHVTQYF	TGTGCCTGGAGTGCCACCCATGTGACCCAGTACTTC
.	TRBV7-8	TRBJ2-2	.	CASSLVGARELFF	TGTGCCAGCAGCTTAGTTGGAGCGAGGGAGCTGTTTTTT
.	TRBV7-2	TRBJ2-3	large	CASSLAHTITDTQYF	TGTGCCAGCAGCCTAGCGCACACCATCACAGATACGCAGTATTTT
TRBD1	TRBV12-3/TRBV12-4	TRBJ2-7	.	CASSPRMGTGPRVYEQYF	TGTGCCAGCAGTCCCCGAATGGGGACAGGGCCAAGGGTCTACGAGCAGTACTTC
.	TRBV5-1	TRBJ1-1	many	CASSWGAENTEAFF	TGCGCCAGCAGCTGGGGGGCCGAGAACACTGAAGCTTTCTTT
TRBD1	TRBV10-3	TRBJ2-7	many	CAIRETGGLDEQYF	TGTGCCATCAGAGAGACAGGGGGCCTCGACGAGCAGTACTTC
.	TRBV6-5	TRBJ1-5	.	CASSLSGRLQPQHF	TGTGCCAGCAGTTTAAGTGGCAGGCTCCAGCCCCAGCATTTT
TRBD2	TRBV18	TRBJ2-7	.	CASSPKILAGSYEQYF	TGTGCCAGCTCACCGAAAATCCTAGCGGGATCGTACGAGCAGTACTTC
.	TRBV6-5	TRBJ1-1	many	CASTKGRNTEAFF	TGTGCCAGCACCAAGGGCAGAAACACTGAAGCTTTCTTT